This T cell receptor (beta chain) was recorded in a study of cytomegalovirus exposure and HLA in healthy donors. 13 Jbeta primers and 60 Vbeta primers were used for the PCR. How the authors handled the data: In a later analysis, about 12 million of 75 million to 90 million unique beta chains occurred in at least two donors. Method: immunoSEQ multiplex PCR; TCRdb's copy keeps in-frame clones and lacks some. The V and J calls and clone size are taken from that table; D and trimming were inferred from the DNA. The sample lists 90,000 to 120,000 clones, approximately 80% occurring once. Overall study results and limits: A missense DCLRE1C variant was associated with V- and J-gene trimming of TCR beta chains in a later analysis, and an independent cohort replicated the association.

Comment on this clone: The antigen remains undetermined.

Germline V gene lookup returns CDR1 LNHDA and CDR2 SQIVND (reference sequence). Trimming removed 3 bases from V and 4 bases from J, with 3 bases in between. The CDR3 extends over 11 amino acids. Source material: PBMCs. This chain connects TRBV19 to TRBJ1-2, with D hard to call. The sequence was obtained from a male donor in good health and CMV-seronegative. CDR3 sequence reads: CASSILYGYTF. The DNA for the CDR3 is TGTGCCAGTAGTATCCTCTATGGCTACACCTTC.